This T cell receptor (beta chain) came from a study of regulatory T cells in long-lasting Graves disease. Study in general: Patients with new Graves' disease had used antithyroid drugs below 3 months.

Indicated time point: newly diagnosed GD, antithyroid drugs for less than 3 months. PBMC-extracted RNA yielded the TCR library. The authors built TCR beta libraries using iRepertoire HTBI primers and Arm-PCR of CDR3 regions. TCRdb itself ran the multiplex PCR reads through MiXCR, one entry per CDR3 protein. The sample holds some 320,000 distinct CDR3 sequences; over 15% are singletons and the top ten take less than 45%. Ten or more counts support this clonotype. What it recognizes is unknown. The study, taken as a whole, reports: Rather than thyroid tissue, only peripheral blood underwent study. TRBV28 was favored in persistent disease, as were TRBJ1-2 and TRBJ2-5.

Germline CDR1 and CDR2: DFQATT and SNEGSKA (reference sequence). CDR3 length equals 16 residues. V was trimmed by 0 bases and J by 5 bases, leaving 19 bases between them. The genes are TRBV20-1 and TRBJ1-1; D is perhaps TRBD1 (5 bases). The receptor's source is a female donor with Graves disease. The material was peripheral blood mononuclear cells (PBMCs), obtained at new diagnosis, from a patient treated with antithyroid drugs. The DNA for the CDR3 is TGCAGTGCTAGAGATCGTCGGAAGGGATCAGGGACTGAAGCTTTCTTT. It is translated as CSARDRRKGSGTEAFF.